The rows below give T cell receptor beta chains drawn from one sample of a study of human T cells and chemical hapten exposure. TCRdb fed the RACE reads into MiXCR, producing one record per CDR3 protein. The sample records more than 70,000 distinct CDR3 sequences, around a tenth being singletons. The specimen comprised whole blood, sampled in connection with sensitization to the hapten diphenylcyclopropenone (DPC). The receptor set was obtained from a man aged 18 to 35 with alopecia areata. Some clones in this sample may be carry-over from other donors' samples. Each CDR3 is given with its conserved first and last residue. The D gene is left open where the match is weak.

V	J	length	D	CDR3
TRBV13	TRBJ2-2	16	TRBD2	CAIRTSGGANTGELFF
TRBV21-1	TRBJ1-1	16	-	CASSSRDRVGNTEAFF
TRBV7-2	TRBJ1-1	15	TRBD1	CASRGWTGDDTEAFF
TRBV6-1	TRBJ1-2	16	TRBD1	CASSAAGTGDNYGYTF
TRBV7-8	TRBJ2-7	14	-	CASSSDRGAYEQYF
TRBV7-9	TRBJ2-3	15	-	CASSFPGGTADTQYF
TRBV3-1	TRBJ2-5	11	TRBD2	CASKAGETQYF
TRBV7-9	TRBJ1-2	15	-	CASSLGSGVHHGYTF
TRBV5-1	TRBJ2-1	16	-	CASSLASRASYNEQFF
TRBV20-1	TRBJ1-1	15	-	CSARDRENMNTEAFF
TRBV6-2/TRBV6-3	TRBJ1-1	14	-	CASRSQRGYLEAFF
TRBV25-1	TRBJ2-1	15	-	CASSDIHSSYNEQFF
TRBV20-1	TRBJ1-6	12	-	CSARDGNSPLHF
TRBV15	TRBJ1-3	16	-	CATSTNPRYSGNTIYF
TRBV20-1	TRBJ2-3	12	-	CSAEQSTDTQYF
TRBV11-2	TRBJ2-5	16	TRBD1	CASSWDGTGGSETQYF
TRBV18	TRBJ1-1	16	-	CASSPVEGRENTEAFF
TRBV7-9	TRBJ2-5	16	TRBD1	CASRTAGTGNGETQYF
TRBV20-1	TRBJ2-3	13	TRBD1	CSARTGKPDTQYF
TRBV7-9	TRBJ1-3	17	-	CASSLAVDRSSGNTIYF
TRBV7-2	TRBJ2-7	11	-	CASSLDTEQYF
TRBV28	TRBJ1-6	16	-	CASSWGPGQHDSPLHF
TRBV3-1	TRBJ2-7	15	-	CASSQDHSLSYEQYF
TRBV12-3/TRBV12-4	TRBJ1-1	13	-	CASSFSVNTEAFF
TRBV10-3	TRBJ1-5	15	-	CAISEGDGSNQPQHF
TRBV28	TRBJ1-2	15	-	CASSLLEGTGYGYTF
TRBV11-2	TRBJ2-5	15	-	CASSPWTPRRETQYF
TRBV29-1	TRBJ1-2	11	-	CSEDDRYGYTF
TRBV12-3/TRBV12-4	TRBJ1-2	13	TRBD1	CASSQQRQGPYHF
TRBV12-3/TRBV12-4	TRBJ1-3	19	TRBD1	CASSPPPGTVNLSGNTIYF
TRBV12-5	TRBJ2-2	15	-	CASGGFGAETGELFF
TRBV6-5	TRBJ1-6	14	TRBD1	CASSLGQGRSPLHF
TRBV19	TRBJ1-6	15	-	CASCDWSSYNSPLHF
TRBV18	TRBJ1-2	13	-	CASSHGQSYGYTF
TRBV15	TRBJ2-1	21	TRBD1	CATSRPGTQGIGGTAYNEQFF
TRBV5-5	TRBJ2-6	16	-	CASSLFGGSGANVLTF